These 11 T cell receptor beta chains share one sample of origin, sequenced in a study of response to subunit inactivated influenza vaccine (dated by TCRdb to between 2017 and 2018). The library was prepared using RT-PCR. Sequenced using an Illumina HiSeq 2500. In-frame beta chains were kept once TCRdb had trimmed the public reads at Q25 with fastp and called clones with MiXCR. Rows with one shared CDR3 protein collapse into an entry with the most common genes and DNA. Across this sample there are hundreds of thousands of distinct CDR3 sequences, with around 18% seen only once. In total, the top ten clones hold roughly a tenth of the sample. The sample consisted of PBMCs from blood, taken 5 to 6 days after vaccination. Receptor source: a man over 45 who received an inactivated influenza vaccine. Donor details come from another sample of the same person, matched by shared clones.

Ten or more counts support this clonotype. In DNA form, the CDR3 reads TGCGCCAGCACCCGGACAGGTCAAGAGACCCAGTACTTC. It yields the protein CASTRTGQETQYF. This chain joins TRBV10-2 and TRBJ2-5, with TRBD1 identical over 7 bases. J lost 2 bases, V lost 7 bases, and 4 bases had no gene match. Per the germline V gene, CDR1 is WSHSY and CDR2 is SAAADI. There are 13 residues in the CDR3.

The chain is built from TRBV20-1 and TRBJ2-3; D gene ambiguous. CDR1 and CDR2 (germline): DFQATT, SNEGSKA (reference sequence). V lost 6 bases to trimming and J lost 1 base, with 17 bases between them. The CDR3 contains 15 residues. The DNA for the CDR3 is TGCAGTGCAACCCTGCCCGGCCGGCGCACAGATACGCAGTATTTT. Protein sequence: CSATLPGRRTDTQYF.

This clonotype was picked up a small number of times. The chain joins TRBV20-1 to TRBJ2-5, with D maybe TRBD2 (6 bases). V lost 8 bases and J 5 bases, leaving 18 bases between the germline ends. The CDR3 has 13 amino acids. Germline lookup yields CDR1 DFQATT and CDR2 SNEGSKA (reference sequence). The CDR3 bases are TGCAGTATTAAGACTCGGGGGAGGGAGACCCAGTACTTC. Translated, it gives CSIKTRGRETQYF.

The chain combines TRBV12-5 with TRBJ2-5, with 8 bases matching TRBD1. CDR1 LGHNT and CDR2 FRNRAP come from the germline V gene. Unmatched junction bases numbered 8, after V lost 4 bases and J lost 4 bases. The CDR3 consists of 15 residues. CDR3 sequence reads: CASGSGQGTVETQYF. The CDR3 DNA is TGTGCTAGTGGTTCAGGACAGGGAACGGTAGAGACCCAGTACTTC.

The chain employs TRBV7-3 and TRBJ2-1; 11 bases map to TRBD2. CDR1 is SGHTA and CDR2 is FQGTGA in the germline V gene. The length of the CDR3 is 15 residues. J lost 7 bases, V lost 2 bases, and 4 bases had no gene match. The CDR3 nucleotides are TGTGCCAGCAGCTTATTTCCTAGCGGGAGGAATGAGCAGTTCTTC. Translation: CASSLFPSGRNEQFF.

This clonotype was seen a single time. J is TRBJ2-1 and V is TRBV10-3; 9 bases fit TRBD2. This CDR3 spans 16 amino acids. The ends lost 8 bases at V and 7 bases at J; junction bases unmatched: 15. The germline gives CDR1 ENHRY, CDR2 SYGVKD. The CDR3 DNA follows: TGTGCCATCTCCAAAAGGTGGCGGGAGGGGGATAATGAGCAGTTCTTC. It encodes CAISKRWREGDNEQFF.

This clonotype was detected a few times. The gene calls are TRBV5-1 and TRBJ2-1, with 15 bases identical to TRBD2. V was pared by 5 bases and J by 7 bases, with 13 bases of the junction left unmatched. CDR3 length: 18 residues. Germline loops: CDR1 SGHRS, CDR2 YFSETQ. The DNA for the CDR3 is TGCGCCAGCAGAACGGGACTAGCGGGAGGAAGTCTCATTAATGAGCAGTTCTTC. It yields the protein CASRTGLAGGSLINEQFF.

This clonotype was seen a handful of times. The gene calls are TRBV28 and TRBJ2-7; 9 nucleotides align to TRBD1. This CDR3 contains 14 residues. In germline, CDR1 is MDHEN, CDR2 SYDVKM. With V trimmed by 7 bases and J by 4 bases, 8 bases remained unmatched. This CDR3 reads CASNPGQGTYEQYF. CDR3 bases: TGTGCCAGCAATCCGGGACAGGGAACTTACGAGCAGTACTTC.

This clonotype was detected a few times. The rearrangement uses TRBV5-1 and TRBJ2-3; TRBD2 matches 7 bases. Germline CDR1 is SGHRS and CDR2 is YFSETQ. CDR3 size: 16 residues. With V trimmed by 4 bases and J by 3 bases, 11 bases remained unmatched. The chain's CDR3 is CASSPRGAGSTDTQYF. DNA for the CDR3: TGCGCCAGCAGCCCGCGGGGAGCGGGGAGTACAGATACGCAGTATTTT.

This clonotype was counted a few times. CDR3 sequence (DNA): TGCGCCAGCAGGAGGTTCCCAGAGTCCTACAATGAGCAGTTCTTC. Its protein is CASRRFPESYNEQFF. The rearrangement links TRBV4-1 to TRBJ2-1; D call uncertain. The CDR3 has 15 residues. Germline loops: CDR1 MGHRA, CDR2 YSYEKL. V lost 6 bases and J 1 base, leaving 13 bases between the germline ends.

The V gene is TRBV5-1, the J gene TRBJ1-5; 8 bases match TRBD1. The junction had 12 bases not matched to a gene; V was cut back by 4 bases and J by 6 bases. The CDR3 runs 16 residues. Germline CDR1 reads SGHRS; CDR2 reads YFSETQ. CDR3 in DNA: TGCGCCAGCAGCAGTGGCCCGACAGGGGAAGGTCAGCCCCAGCATTTT. Translating it yields CASSSGPTGEGQPQHF. The whole variable domain, remainder taken from reference TRBV5-1 and TRBJ1-5, is KAGVTQTPRYLIKTRGQQVTLSCSPISGHRSVSWYQQTPGQGLQFLFEYFSETQRNKGNFPGRFSGRQFSNSRSEMNVSTLELGDSALYLCASSSGPTGEGQPQHFGDGTRLSIL.